The next 19 T cell receptor beta chains were all read from a single sample in a study of T cells after yellow fever vaccination. Each CDR3 protein gets one entry after TCRdb re-called the 5' RACE reads with MiXCR. There are about 250,000 distinct CDR3 sequences in the sample; roughly 3.7% occur only once, and about a fifth lies in the top ten. The sequenced sample was PBMCs, obtained 15 days after the yellow fever booster vaccination. The receptors were gathered from a man aged 18 to 30 who received the YFV17D yellow fever vaccine.

The sample holds many counts of this clonotype. The chain links TRBV7-8 to TRBJ2-3; D could derive from TRBD1 or TRBD2 (5 bases each). The germline gives CDR1 SGHVS, CDR2 FQNEAQ. The ends were cut back, 2 bases at V and 1 base at J, with 13 bases in the middle. This CDR3 comprises 16 residues. In DNA, the CDR3 is TGTGCCAGCAGCTTAACCGAGGGGAGAGGCACAGATACGCAGTATTTT. Translated, it gives CASSLTEGRGTDTQYF.

Ten or more counts support this clonotype. The chain uses TRBV12-3 or TRBV12-4 and TRBJ1-1; D call uncertain. The CDR3 has 14 amino acids. V lost 6 bases, J lost 0 bases, and 11 bases lay in between. DNA for the CDR3: TGTGCCAGCAGGGCGATAGAGGTGAACACTGAAGCTTTCTTT. Translated: CASRAIEVNTEAFF.

This clonotype was picked up many times. CDR3 sequence: CASSLKVDYEQYF. CDR3 nucleotide sequence: TGTGCCAGCAGTTTAAAGGTCGACTACGAGCAGTACTTC. The chain links TRBV27 to TRBJ2-7; the D is unclear. This CDR3 region has 13 residues. CDR1 is MNHEY and CDR2 is SMNVEV in the germline V gene (reference sequence). Trimming left V 2 bases short and J 3 bases short, with 8 bases between.

This clonotype showed up many times. The chain recombines TRBV27 with TRBJ1-2; 8 nucleotides line up with TRBD1. Germline trimming cut 6 bases from V and 0 bases from J; bases unmatched to any gene: 6. The CDR3 loop spans 15 amino acids. From germline, CDR1 is MNHEY and CDR2 SMNVEV (reference sequence). CDR3 DNA sequence: TGTGCCAGCAGGGTGGACAGGGCCTCTAACTATGGCTACACCTTC. Its translation is CASRVDRASNYGYTF.

This clonotype was recorded many times. This CDR3 reads CASSPLGARSGNTIYF. As DNA, the CDR3 is TGCGCCAGCAGCCCCCTCGGAGCGCGCTCTGGAAACACCATATATTTT. V gene TRBV4-3 combines with J gene TRBJ1-3; D not resolved. Germline CDR1 reads LGHNA; CDR2 reads YSLEER. The length of the CDR3 is 16 residues. The V gene lost 4 bases and the J gene lost 0 bases, with 13 bases spanning the gap.

This chain links TRBV19 with TRBJ1-5; D is ambiguous. Germline CDR1 LNHDA, CDR2 SQIVND (reference sequence). Trimming shortened V by 0 bases and J by 6 bases, and 3 bases separated the two germline ends. The CDR3 consists of 12 residues. CDR3 residues: CASSIEIQPQHF. The CDR3 nucleotides read TGTGCCAGTAGTATAGAGATTCAGCCCCAGCATTTT. Using reference TRBV19 and TRBJ1-5 for the parts outside the CDR3, the full variable domain is DGGITQSPKYLFRKEGQNVTLSCEQNLNHDAMYWYRQDPGQGLRLIYYSQIVNDFQKGDIAEGYSVSREKKESFPLTVTSAQKNPTAFYLCASSIEIQPQHFGDGTRLSIL.

This clonotype was counted only a few times. V usage is TRBV24-1 and J usage is TRBJ2-1; 11 bases are shared with TRBD1. Per the germline V gene, CDR1 is KGHDR and CDR2 is SFDVKD. Unmatched junction bases numbered 7, after V lost 7 bases and J lost 6 bases. The CDR3 is 15 amino acids. CDR3 DNA sequence: TGTGCCACCAGCCAGGGGGGGACAGGGGGCAATGAGCAGTTCTTC. Translating gives CATSQGGTGGNEQFF.

This clonotype has a count of ten or more. This rearrangement joins TRBV5-1 to TRBJ1-5, with 9 bases identical to TRBD1. The V segment lost 2 bases and the J segment 5 bases; nucleotides outside the gene matches: 5. The CDR3 is made up of 15 amino acids. Germline lookup yields CDR1 SGHRS and CDR2 YFSETQ. The chain's CDR3 is CASSFTGGYDQPQHF. CDR3 DNA sequence: TGCGCCAGCAGCTTTACAGGGGGCTATGATCAGCCCCAGCATTTT.

This clonotype was counted at least ten times. The chain combines TRBV5-1 with TRBJ1-1; possibly TRBD1 for D (6 bases). Trimming took off 4 bases at V and 4 bases at J, with 11 bases between the two ends. Per germline, CDR1 SGHRS and CDR2 YFSETQ. This CDR3 is built from 13 residues. Here the CDR3 reads CASSRTGPTEAFF. CDR3 DNA: TGCGCCAGCAGCCGAACAGGGCCCACTGAAGCTTTCTTT.

This clonotype was counted many times. J is TRBJ2-3 and V is TRBV7-3; perhaps TRBD2 as D (6 bases). With 2 bases removed from V and 6 bases from J, the gap between germline ends came to 18 bases. Germline V gives CDR1 SGHTA, CDR2 FQGTGA. CDR3 length: 16 residues. This CDR3 is CASSLPARGDGDTQYF. CDR3 nucleotide sequence: TGTGCCAGCAGCTTACCGGCTCGCGGGGACGGGGATACGCAGTATTTT.

In its sample, this clonotype was seen many times. J is TRBJ2-3 and V is TRBV7-8, with TRBD2 as a possible D gene (5 bases). Germline assignment: CDR1 SGHVS and CDR2 FQNEAQ. The V gene lost 7 bases and the J gene lost 0 bases, with 11 bases spanning the gap. The CDR3 runs to 14 residues. This chain's CDR3 is CASTRAESTDTQYF. The CDR3 coding sequence is TGTGCCAGCACACGAGCGGAGAGCACAGATACGCAGTATTTT. The full variable domain, in which reference TRBV7-8 and TRBJ2-3 provide the parts outside the CDR3, is GAGVSQSPRYKVAKRGQDVALRCDPISGHVSLFWYQQALGQGPEFLTYFQNEAQLDKSGLPSDRFFAERPEGSVSTLKIQRTQQEDSAVYLCASTRAESTDTQYFGPGTRLTVL.

This clonotype has at least ten counts. V usage is TRBV5-1 and J usage is TRBJ2-7; TRBD1 matches 7 bases. V was pared by 9 bases and J by 4 bases, with 28 bases of the junction left unmatched. This CDR3 contains 19 residues. CDR1 and CDR2 from the germline V gene are SGHRS and YFSETQ. CDR3 in amino acids: CATGNSPPTTGRTRYEQYV. Written as DNA, the CDR3 is TGCGCCACCGGGAACTCCCCCCCTACGACAGGGAGAACACGTTACGAGCAGTACGTC.

This clonotype appeared many times. The J gene is TRBJ1-3, the V gene TRBV7-9; 7 nucleotides agree with TRBD1. This CDR3 is 15 amino acids long. V was pared by 7 bases and J by 10 bases, with 16 bases of the junction left unmatched. The germline V gene has CDR1 SEHNR and CDR2 FQNEAQ (reference sequence). The chain's CDR3 is CASTATGPEGPTIYF. The CDR3 DNA follows: TGTGCCAGCACCGCGACAGGGCCGGAAGGTCCGACCATATATTTT.

At least ten counts were recorded for this clonotype. This chain links TRBV12-3 or TRBV12-4 with TRBJ1-5; D remains unclear. The germline V and J ends were trimmed by 2 bases and 4 bases, with 12 bases remaining between them. The CDR3 consists of 15 residues. For the CDR3, the DNA is TGTGCCAGCAGTTTAAATTGGCAGAATAATCAGCCCCAGCATTTT. Translating it yields CASSLNWQNNQPQHF.

This clonotype came up many times. J is TRBJ1-1 and V is TRBV20-1; the D gene is possibly TRBD1 (5 bases). This CDR3 comprises 14 residues. Germline V gives CDR1 DFQATT, CDR2 SNEGSKA (reference sequence). The germline V and J ends were trimmed by 1 base and 2 bases, with 11 bases remaining between them. Here the CDR3 reads CSARALDRNTEAFF. Here the CDR3 DNA reads TGCAGTGCTAGAGCCCTTGACAGAAACACTGAAGCTTTCTTT.

This clonotype was recorded at least ten times. In nucleotides, the CDR3 is TGCACCTTAAGGGGGGGCGCCACTGAAGCTTTCTTT. Translating it yields CTLRGGATEAFF. The rearrangement joins TRBV20-1 to TRBJ1-1, with a possible D match to TRBD1 (6 bases). CDR3 size: 12 residues. CDR1 and CDR2 (germline): DFQATT, SNEGSKA (reference sequence).

This clonotype occurred many times. The rearrangement joins TRBV2 to TRBJ1-1; 11 bases are shared with TRBD1. The CDR3 is made up of 17 amino acids. J gave up 4 bases and V 7 bases, and 14 bases lay outside the gene matches. CDR1 is SNHLY, CDR2 FYNNEI, per germline. In DNA, the CDR3 is TGTGCCAGCAACGGCGGCGCGGGACAGGGGGACGGCACTGAAGCTTTCTTT. Protein product: CASNGGAGQGDGTEAFF.

Many counts were recorded for this clonotype. This rearrangement joins TRBV11-2 to TRBJ2-1, with 9 bases identical to TRBD1. The CDR3 covers 15 residues. Germline CDR1 and CDR2: SGHAT and FQNNGV. The V gene end was trimmed by 4 bases and the J gene end by 8 bases; junction bases not matched to a gene: 9. DNA of the CDR3: TGTGCCAGCAGCTCCCTGAGGGACAGGGTTTATGAGCAGTTCTTC. Encoded protein: CASSSLRDRVYEQFF.

This clonotype was seen many times. V gene TRBV18 combines with J gene TRBJ1-3; unclear D gene. Germline loops: CDR1 KGHSH, CDR2 LQKENI. The CDR3 consists of 12 residues. V was pared by 3 bases and J by 8 bases, with 8 bases between. The CDR3 is CASSPGPDTIYF. The CDR3 DNA reads as TGTGCCAGCTCACCCGGCCCGGACACCATATATTTT.